The entry that follows covers one T cell receptor (beta chain) sequence. Unique molecular identifiers featured in each of the TCR beta cDNA libraries. In TCRdb, the PCR reads were re-called with MiXCR into one record per CDR3 protein. The sample has 450,000 to 650,000 distinct CDR3 sequences; around 47% are singletons. The data were taken from a study of post-analysis software for immune sequencing data. This clonotype was obtained from a girl between 5 and 17 years old with multiple sclerosis. Sequenced input: blood.

The CDR3 nucleotides are TGTGCCAGCAGTAATTACAGGGGTACTGAAGCTTTCTTT. Translating it yields CASSNYRGTEAFF. This rearrangement joins TRBV6-1 to TRBJ1-1; 7 nucleotides match TRBD1. CDR1 and CDR2 from the germline V gene are MNHNS and SASEGT. V lost 5 bases to trimming and J lost 5 bases; unmatched junction nucleotides: 5. The CDR3 has 13 amino acids.